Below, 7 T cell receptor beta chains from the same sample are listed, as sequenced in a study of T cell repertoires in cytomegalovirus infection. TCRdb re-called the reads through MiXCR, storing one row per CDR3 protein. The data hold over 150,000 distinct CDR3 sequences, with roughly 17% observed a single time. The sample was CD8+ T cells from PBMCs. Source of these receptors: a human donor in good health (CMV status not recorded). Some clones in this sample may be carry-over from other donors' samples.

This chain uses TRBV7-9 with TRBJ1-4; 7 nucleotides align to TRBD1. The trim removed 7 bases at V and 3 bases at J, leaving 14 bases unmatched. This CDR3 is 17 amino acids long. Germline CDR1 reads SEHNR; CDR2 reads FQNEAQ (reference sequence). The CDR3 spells CASNINRGGESNEKLFF. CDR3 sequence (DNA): TGTGCCAGCAACATAAACAGGGGTGGCGAATCTAATGAAAAACTGTTTTTT.

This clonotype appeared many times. CDR3 sequence (DNA): TGTGCCAGCAGCCACGGACAGTTAGGCGGAACTGAAGCTTTCTTT. Protein sequence: CASSHGQLGGTEAFF. V gene TRBV7-6 combines with J gene TRBJ1-1; weak D call: TRBD1 (6 bases). Germline-derived CDR1 and CDR2 are SGHVS and FNYEAQ. Trimming pared 5 bases from V and 5 bases from J, leaving 18 bases between. The CDR3 is made up of 15 amino acids. Together with reference TRBV7-6 and TRBJ1-1, the CDR3 gives the full variable domain: GAGVSQSPRYKVTKRGQDVALRCDPISGHVSLYWYRQALGQGPEFLTYFNYEAQQDKSGLPNDRFSAERPEGSISTLTIQRTEQRDSAMYRCASSHGQLGGTEAFFGQGTRLTVV.

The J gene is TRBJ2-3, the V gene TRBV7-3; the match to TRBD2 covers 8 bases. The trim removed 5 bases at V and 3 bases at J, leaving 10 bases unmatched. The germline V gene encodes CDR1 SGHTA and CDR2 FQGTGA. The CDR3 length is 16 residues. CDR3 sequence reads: CASSRLGGAGTDTQYF. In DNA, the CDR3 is TGTGCCAGCAGCCGTCTCGGGGGGGCCGGGACAGATACGCAGTATTTT.

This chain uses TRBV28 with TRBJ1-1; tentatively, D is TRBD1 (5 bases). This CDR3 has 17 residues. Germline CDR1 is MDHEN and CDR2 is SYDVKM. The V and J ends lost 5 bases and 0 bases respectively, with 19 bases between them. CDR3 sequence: CASSPFLGQGMNTEAFF. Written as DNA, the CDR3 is TGTGCCAGCAGTCCGTTTCTGGGCCAGGGCATGAACACTGAAGCTTTCTTT.

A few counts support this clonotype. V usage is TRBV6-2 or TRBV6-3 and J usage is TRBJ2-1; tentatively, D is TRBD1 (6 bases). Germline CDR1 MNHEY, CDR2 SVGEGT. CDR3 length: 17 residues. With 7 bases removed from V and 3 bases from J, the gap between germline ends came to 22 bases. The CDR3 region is CASTPRGVGHHYNEQFF. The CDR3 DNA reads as TGTGCCAGCACCCCTCGGGGAGTGGGACACCACTACAATGAGCAGTTCTTC.

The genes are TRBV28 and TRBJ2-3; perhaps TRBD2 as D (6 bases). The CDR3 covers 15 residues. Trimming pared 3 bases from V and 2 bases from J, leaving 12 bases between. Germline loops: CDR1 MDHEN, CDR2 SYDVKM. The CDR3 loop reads CASSLGGAHTDTQYF. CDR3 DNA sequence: TGTGCCAGCAGTTTGGGCGGGGCCCACACAGATACGCAGTATTTT.

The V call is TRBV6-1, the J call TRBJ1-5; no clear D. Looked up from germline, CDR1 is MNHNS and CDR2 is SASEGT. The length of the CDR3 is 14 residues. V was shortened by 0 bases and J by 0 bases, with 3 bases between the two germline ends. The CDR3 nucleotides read TGTGCCAGCAGTGAAGCCTATAGCAATCAGCCCCAGCATTTT. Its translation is CASSEAYSNQPQHF.